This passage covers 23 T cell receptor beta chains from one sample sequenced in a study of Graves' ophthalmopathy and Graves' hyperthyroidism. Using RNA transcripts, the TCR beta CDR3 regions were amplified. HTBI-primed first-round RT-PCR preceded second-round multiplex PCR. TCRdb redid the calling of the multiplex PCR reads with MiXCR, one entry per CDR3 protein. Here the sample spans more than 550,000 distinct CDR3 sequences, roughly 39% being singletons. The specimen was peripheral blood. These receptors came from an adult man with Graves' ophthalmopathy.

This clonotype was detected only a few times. Written as DNA, the CDR3 is TGTGCCAGCAGTGGGGGAACTAATGAAAAACTGTTTTTT. It encodes CASSGGTNEKLFF. V usage is TRBV2 and J usage is TRBJ1-4; D call uncertain. Germline V gene sequence: CDR1 SNHLY, CDR2 FYNNEI. The CDR3 contains 13 residues. With 4 bases removed from V and 1 base from J, the gap between germline ends came to 4 bases.

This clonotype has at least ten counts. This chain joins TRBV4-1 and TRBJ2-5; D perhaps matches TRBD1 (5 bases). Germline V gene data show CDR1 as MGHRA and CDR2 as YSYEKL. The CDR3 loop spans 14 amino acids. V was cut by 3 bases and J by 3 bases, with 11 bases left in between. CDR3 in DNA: TGCGCCAGCAGCCATCGAGTCAGGGAAGAGACCCAGTACTTC. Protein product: CASSHRVREETQYF.

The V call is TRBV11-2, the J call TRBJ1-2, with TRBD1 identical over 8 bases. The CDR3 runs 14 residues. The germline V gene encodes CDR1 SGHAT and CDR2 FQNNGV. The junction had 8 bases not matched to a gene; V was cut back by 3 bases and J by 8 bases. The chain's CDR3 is CASSFGQGARGYTF. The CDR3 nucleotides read TGTGCCAGCAGCTTTGGTCAGGGGGCGCGAGGCTACACCTTC.

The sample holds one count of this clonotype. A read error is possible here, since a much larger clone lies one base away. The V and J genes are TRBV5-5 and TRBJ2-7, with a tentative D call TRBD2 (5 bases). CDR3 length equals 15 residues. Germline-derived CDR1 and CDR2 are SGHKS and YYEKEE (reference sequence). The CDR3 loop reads CAGSQEGWSSYEQYF. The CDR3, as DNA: TGCGCCGGCAGCCAAGAGGGATGGAGCTCCTACGAGCAGTACTTC.

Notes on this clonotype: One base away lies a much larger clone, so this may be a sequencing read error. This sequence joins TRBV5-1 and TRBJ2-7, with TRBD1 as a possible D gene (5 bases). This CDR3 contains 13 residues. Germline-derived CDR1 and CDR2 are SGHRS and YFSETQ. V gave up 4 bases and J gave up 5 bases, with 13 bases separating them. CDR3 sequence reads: CASSTAGSHEQYF. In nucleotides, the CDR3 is TGCGCCAGCAGCACGGCAGGGTCCCACGAGCAGTACTTC.

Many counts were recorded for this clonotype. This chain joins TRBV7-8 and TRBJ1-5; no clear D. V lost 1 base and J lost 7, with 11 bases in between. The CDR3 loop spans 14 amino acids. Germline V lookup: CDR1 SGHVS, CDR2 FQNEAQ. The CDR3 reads CASSLGRVRQPQHF. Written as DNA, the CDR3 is TGTGCCAGCAGCTTAGGTAGGGTCAGACAGCCCCAGCATTTT.

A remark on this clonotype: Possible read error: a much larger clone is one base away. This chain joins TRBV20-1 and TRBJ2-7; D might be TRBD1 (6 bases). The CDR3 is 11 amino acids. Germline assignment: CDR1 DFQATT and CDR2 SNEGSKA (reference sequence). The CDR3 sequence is CSAQGSNEQCF. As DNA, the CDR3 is TGCAGTGCTCAGGGGAGCAACGAGCAGTGCTTC.

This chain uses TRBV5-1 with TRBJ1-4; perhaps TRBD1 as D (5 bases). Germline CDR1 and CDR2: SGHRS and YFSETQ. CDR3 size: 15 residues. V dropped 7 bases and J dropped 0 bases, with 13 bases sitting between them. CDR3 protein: CASSPQDATNEKLFF. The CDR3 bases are TGCGCCAGCTCACCACAGGACGCAACTAATGAAAAACTGTTTTTT.

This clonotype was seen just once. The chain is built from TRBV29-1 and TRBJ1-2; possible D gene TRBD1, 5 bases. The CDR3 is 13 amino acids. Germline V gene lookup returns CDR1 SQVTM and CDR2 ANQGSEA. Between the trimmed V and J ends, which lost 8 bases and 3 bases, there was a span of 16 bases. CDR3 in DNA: TGCAGCAGGAAGGCCGGGACGGACTATGGCTACACCTTC. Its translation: CSRKAGTDYGYTF.

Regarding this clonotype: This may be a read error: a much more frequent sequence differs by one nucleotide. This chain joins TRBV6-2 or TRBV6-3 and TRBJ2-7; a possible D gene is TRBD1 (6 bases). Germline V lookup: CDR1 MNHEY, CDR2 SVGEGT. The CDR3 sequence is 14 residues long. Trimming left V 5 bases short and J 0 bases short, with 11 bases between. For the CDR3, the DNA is TGTGCCAGCAGTGATACAGGGAGCTCCTACGAGCAGTACTTC. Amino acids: CASSDTGSSYEQYF.

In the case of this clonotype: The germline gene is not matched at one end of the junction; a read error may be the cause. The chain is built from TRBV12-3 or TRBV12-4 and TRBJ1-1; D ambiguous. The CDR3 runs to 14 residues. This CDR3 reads CVSRPWWENTEAFF. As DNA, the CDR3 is TGTGTCAGCAGGCCCTGGTGGGAGAACACTGAAGCTTTCTTT.

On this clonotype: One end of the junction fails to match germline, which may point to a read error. CDR3 region: CASSSQTGGNVLTF. The CDR3 region has the DNA TGTGCCAGCAGTTCTCAGACAGGGGGCAACGTCCTGACTTTC. The rearrangement links TRBV25-1 to TRBJ2-6; 9 bases align to TRBD1. The germline CDR1 and CDR2 sequences are MGHDK and SYGVNS. This CDR3 contains 14 residues.

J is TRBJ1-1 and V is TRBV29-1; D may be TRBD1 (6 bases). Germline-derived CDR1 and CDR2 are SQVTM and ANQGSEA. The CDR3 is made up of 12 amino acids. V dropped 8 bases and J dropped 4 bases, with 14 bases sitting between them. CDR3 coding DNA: TGCAGCCTGGAGGGGGGAGGCACTGAAGCTTTCTTT. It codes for CSLEGGGTEAFF.

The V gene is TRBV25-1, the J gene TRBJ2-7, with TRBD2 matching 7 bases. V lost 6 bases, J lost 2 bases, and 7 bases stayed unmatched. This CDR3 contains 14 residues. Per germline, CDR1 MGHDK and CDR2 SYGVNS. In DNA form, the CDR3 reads TGTGCCAGCAGCTGGGCGGGAGTACCCTACGAGCAGTACTTC. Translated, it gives CASSWAGVPYEQYF.

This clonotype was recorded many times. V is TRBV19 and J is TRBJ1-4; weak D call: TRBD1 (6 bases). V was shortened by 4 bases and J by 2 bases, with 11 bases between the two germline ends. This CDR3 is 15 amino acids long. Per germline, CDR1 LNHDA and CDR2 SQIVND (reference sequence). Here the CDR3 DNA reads TGTGCCAGTAGTAGAGGGAGGGGGACTAATGAAAAACTGTTTTTT. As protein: CASSRGRGTNEKLFF.

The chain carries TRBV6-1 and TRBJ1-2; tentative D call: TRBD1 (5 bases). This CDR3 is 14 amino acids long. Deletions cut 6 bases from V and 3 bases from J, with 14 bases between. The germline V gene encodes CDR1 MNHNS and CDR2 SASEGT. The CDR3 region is CASSPRDSYYGYTF. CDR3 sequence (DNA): TGTGCCAGCAGCCCCAGGGATTCCTACTATGGCTACACCTTC.

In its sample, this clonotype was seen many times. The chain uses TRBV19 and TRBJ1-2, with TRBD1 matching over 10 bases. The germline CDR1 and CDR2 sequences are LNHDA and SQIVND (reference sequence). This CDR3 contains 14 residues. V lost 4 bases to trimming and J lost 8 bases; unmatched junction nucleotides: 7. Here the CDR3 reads CASSTGQGNRGYTF. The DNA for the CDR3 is TGTGCCAGTAGTACGGGACAGGGGAATCGGGGCTACACCTTC.

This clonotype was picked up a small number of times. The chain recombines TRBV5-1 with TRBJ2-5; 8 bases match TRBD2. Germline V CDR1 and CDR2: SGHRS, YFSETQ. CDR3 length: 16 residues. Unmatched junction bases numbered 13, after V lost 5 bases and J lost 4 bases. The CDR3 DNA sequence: TGCGCCAGCAGAGGCCCCCCCGGGAGGGGAGGAGAGACCCAGTACTTC. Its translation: CASRGPPGRGGETQYF.

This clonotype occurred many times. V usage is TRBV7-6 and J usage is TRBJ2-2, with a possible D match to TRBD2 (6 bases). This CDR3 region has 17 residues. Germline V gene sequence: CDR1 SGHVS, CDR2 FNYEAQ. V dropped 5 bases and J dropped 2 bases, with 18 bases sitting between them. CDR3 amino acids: CASSDFVGGLNTGELFF. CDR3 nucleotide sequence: TGTGCCAGCAGCGATTTCGTCGGGGGACTCAACACCGGGGAGCTGTTTTTT.

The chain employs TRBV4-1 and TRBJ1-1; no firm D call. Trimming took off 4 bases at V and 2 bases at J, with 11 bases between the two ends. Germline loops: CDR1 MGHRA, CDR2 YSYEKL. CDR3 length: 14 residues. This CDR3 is CASSRVDGNTEAFF. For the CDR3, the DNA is TGCGCCAGCAGCCGGGTAGACGGTAACACTGAAGCTTTCTTT.

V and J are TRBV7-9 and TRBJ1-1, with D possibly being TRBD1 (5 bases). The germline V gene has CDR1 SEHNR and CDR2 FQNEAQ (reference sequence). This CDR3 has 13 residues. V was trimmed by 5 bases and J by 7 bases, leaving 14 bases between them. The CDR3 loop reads CASSRRGLGEAFF. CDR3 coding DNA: TGTGCCAGCAGCCGACGGGGGTTGGGTGAAGCTTTCTTT.

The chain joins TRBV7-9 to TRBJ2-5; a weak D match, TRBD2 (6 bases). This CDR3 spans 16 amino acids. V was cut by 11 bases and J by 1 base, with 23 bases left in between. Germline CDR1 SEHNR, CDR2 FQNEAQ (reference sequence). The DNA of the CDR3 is TGTGCCCTCACCACCGTCCCATCTAGCGCCCAAGAGACCCAGTACTTC. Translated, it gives CALTTVPSSAQETQYF.

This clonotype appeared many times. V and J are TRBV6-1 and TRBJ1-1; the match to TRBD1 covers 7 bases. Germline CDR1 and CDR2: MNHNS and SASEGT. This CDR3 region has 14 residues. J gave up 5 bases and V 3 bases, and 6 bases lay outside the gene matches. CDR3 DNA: TGTGCCAGCAGTGATAACAGGGGATGGACTGAAGCTTTCTTT. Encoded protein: CASSDNRGWTEAFF.